This TCR beta chain derives from a study of Ad26.COV2.S vaccination and SARS-CoV-2 variants. This clone was seen a handful of times. Method: immunoSEQ multiplex PCR; TCRdb's copy keeps in-frame clones and lacks some. The sample carries 300,000 to 400,000 clones, more than 70% recorded once. The V end was cut by 2 bases, the J end by 1 base, with 9 bases between. In germline, CDR1 is KGHSH, CDR2 LQKENI. This CDR3 region has 15 residues. Treatment defined: roughly 18 received Ad26.COV2.S at low or high dose, single or two shots; roughly five received placebo; per-sample allocation not given. The investigators took samples on day 63 after the first vaccine or placebo injection.

The rearrangement joins TRBV18 to TRBJ1-3; D is ambiguous. The TCR comes from a person between 18 and 60 years old who received the Ad26.COV2.S COVID-19 vaccine or a placebo. The sequencing used peripheral blood, collected in a trial of Ad26.COV2.S vaccine versus placebo. The CDR3 protein is CASSPSRLSGNTIYF. CDR3 DNA: TGTGCCAGCTCACCATCGAGGTTATCTGGAAACACCATATATTTT.